This T cell receptor beta chain was retrieved from a study of high-grade serous ovarian cancer treatment subgroups (dated by TCRdb to the early 2020s). Study-wide context: On average, sequencing produced about 14,000 reads and several thousand unique TCR beta rearrangements for each sample. In total there were approximately 94 samples, since every patient provided one primary tumor sample and two metastatic tumor samples. Of the approximately 30 patients in the cohort, some 10 had no residual disease after primary surgery (R0), some 10 were excellent NACT responders, and some 10 were poor NACT responders. TCR beta repertoires were profiled in patients with high-grade serous ovarian cancer who were grouped, under a laparoscopic triage algorithm, by complete gross resection or by neoadjuvant chemotherapy response.

The germline V gene encodes CDR1 SGHTA and CDR2 FQGTGA. The CDR3, cysteine through phenylalanine, is 15 amino acids long. Only the CDR3 DNA stays, 45 bases, in frame from base 1. Relative to germline, V is 5 bases shorter and J is 5 bases shorter, with 18 bases between their ends. This clone occurred once. No cognate antigen has been identified for it. Per-base qualities were not stored, and no clone one base away is much larger. The roughly 100 tumor samples underwent high-throughput TCR profiling using ImmunoSEQ. Under the source paper's analysis protocol: Richness (unique productive sequences), clonality, evenness and relatedness were included as repertoire diversity metrics, and similarity between samples was assessed with the Bhattacharyya coefficient. In a sensitivity analysis, TCRs with fewer than two reads were excluded, and consistent conclusions were obtained. Here the immuneACCESS table is served through TCRdb, limited to in-frame sequences with V and J called. Missing clones are a known gap in these copies; in checked studies unresolved V genes cover under half, and the rest lacks a known reason. V and J calls and clone size are those listed in that table; D and trimming were worked out from the DNA. The sample contains about 4,000 clones, 68% of them found a single time. The biggest ten clones account for roughly 15% of the sample.

The tumor samples were collected prior to definitive surgery or chemotherapy. Genomic DNA was extracted by the MD Anderson Biospecimen Extraction Resource, and TCR sequencing was done by the MD Anderson Cancer Genomics Laboratory. What the work shows at the level of the full study, not this receptor alone: Neoantigen level correlated positively with TCR clonal relatedness, and copy number variation and mutation load from whole-genome sequencing showed a positive trend with TCR clonal relatedness. TCR repertoire analyses were focused on CDR3, and CDR1 and CDR2 were not analyzed. Bulk tumor TCR sequencing lacked spatial information, limiting insight into HGSC tumor complexity and diversity. Repertoire similarity ranging from roughly 0.11 to 0.85 was observed between tumors from the same patient, whereas almost no similarity was observed between different patients.

This receptor was identified in a human donor with high-grade serous ovarian cancer. The sequence is built from TRBV7-3 and TRBJ1-1; no D gene can be assigned with confidence. Sequenced sample: tumor tissue. At the DNA level, the sequence is TGTGCCAGCAGCCCAGGACCCGGTTTGGAGACTGAAGCTTTCTTT. Its protein reads: CASSPGPGLETEAFF.